This TCR beta chain comes out of a study of T-cell reconstitution after alpha-beta-depleted transplantation in children. CDR1 and CDR2 (germline): MRHNA, SNTAGT. The CDR3 contains 15 residues. V lost 0 bases and J lost 5; bases outside the gene matches: 5. The TCRbeta library was prepared with unique molecular identifiers. TCRdb processed the PCR reads anew with MiXCR; each CDR3 protein has one entry. The sample lists hundreds of thousands of distinct CDR3 sequences; approximately 12% were seen once. In this sample, this clonotype turned up many times. V gene TRBV6-4 combines with J gene TRBJ2-5, with 8 bases that match TRBD2. Sequenced material: PBMCs from the stem cell graft donor, taken from the stem cell graft. This TCR derives from a human donor who donated a stem cell graft to a child with acute lymphoblastic leukemia. This CDR3 is CASSDSAGGSETQYF. CDR3 nucleotide sequence: TGTGCCAGCAGTGACTCGGCGGGGGGTTCGGAGACCCAGTACTTC.